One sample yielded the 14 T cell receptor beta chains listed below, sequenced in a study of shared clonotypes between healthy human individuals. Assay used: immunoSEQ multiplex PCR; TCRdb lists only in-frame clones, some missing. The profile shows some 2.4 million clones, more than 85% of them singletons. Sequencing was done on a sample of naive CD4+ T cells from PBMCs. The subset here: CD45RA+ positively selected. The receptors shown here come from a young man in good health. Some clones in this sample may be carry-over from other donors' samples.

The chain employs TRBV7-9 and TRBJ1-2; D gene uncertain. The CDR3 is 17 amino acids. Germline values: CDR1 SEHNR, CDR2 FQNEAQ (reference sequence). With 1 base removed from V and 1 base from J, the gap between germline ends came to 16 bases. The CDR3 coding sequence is TGTGCCAGCAGCTTAGTTCCCCCCGGGCAGGATAACTATGGCTACACCTTC. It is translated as CASSLVPPGQDNYGYTF.

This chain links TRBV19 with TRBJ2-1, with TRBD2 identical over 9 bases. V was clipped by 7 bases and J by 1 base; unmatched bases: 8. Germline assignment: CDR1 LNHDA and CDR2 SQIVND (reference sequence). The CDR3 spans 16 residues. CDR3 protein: CASNDRAGGSYNEQFF. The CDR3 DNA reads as TGTGCCAGTAACGATCGAGCGGGAGGATCCTACAATGAGCAGTTCTTC.

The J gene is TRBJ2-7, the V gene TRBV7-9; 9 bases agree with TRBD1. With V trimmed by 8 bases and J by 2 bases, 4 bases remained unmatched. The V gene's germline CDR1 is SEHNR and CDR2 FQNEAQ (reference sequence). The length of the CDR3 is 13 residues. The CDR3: CASGDRVPYEQYF. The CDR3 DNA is TGTGCCAGCGGGGACAGGGTCCCCTACGAGCAGTACTTC.

The CDR3 DNA is TGCGCCAGCAGCCAAATAGGACTAGCCTCCGAGACCCAGTACTTC. Its protein product is CASSQIGLASETQYF. V and J are TRBV4-1 and TRBJ2-5; TRBD2 matches 8 bases. Trimming cost V 2 bases and J 5 bases; bases outside gene matches: 7. Germline V CDR1 and CDR2: MGHRA, YSYEKL. This CDR3 spans 15 amino acids.

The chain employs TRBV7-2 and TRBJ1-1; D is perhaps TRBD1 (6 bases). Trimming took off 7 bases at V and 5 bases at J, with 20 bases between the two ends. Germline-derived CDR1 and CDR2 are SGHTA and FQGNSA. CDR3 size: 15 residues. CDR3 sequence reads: CASIPLQGALTEAFF. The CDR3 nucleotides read TGTGCCAGCATCCCCTTACAGGGAGCTCTTACTGAAGCTTTCTTT.

This CDR3 is CASSIPGLPVEQYF. CDR3 bases: TGTGCCAGCAGCATTCCTGGACTGCCCGTCGAGCAGTACTTC. This rearrangement joins TRBV28 to TRBJ2-7; D possibly corresponds to TRBD2 (5 bases). The length of the CDR3 is 14 residues. Germline-derived CDR1 and CDR2 are MDHEN and SYDVKM. V was shortened by 6 bases and J by 6 bases, with 18 bases between the two germline ends.

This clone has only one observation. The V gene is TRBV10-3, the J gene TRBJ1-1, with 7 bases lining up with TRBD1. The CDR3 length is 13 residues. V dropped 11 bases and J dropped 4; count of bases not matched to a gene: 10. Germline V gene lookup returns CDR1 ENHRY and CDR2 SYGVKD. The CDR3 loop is CAVQTGVATEAFF. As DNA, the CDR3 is TGTGCCGTACAAACAGGGGTAGCCACTGAAGCTTTCTTT.

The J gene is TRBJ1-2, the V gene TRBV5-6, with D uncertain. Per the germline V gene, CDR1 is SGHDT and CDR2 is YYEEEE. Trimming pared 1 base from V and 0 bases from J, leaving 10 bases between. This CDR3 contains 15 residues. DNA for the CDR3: TGTGCCAGCAGCTTGCGCCTAAATGCTAACTATGGCTACACCTTC. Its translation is CASSLRLNANYGYTF.

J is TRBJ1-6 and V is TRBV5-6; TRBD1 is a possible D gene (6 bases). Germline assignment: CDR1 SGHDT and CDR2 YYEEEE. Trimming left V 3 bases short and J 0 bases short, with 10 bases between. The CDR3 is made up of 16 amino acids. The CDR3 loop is CASSSWDISYNSPLHF. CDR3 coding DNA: TGTGCCAGCAGCTCCTGGGACATCTCCTATAATTCACCCCTCCACTTT. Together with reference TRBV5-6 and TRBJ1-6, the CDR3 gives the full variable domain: DAGVTQSPTHLIKTRGQQVTLRCSPKSGHDTVSWYQQALGQGPQFIFQYYEEEERQRGNFPDRFSGHQFPNYSSELNVNALLLGDSALYLCASSSWDISYNSPLHFGNGTRLTVT.

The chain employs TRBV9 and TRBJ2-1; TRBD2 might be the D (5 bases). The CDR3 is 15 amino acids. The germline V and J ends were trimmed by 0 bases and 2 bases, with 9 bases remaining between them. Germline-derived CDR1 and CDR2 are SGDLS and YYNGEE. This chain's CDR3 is CASSVEAAAYNEQFF. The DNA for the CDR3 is TGTGCCAGCAGCGTAGAAGCGGCCGCCTACAATGAGCAGTTCTTC.

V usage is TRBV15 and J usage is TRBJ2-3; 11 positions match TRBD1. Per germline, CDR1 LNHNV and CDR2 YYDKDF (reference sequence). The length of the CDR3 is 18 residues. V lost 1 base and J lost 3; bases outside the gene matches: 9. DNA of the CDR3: TGTGCCACCAGCAGAGTAATTGGGACAGGGGGAGGAACAGATACGCAGTATTTT. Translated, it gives CATSRVIGTGGGTDTQYF.

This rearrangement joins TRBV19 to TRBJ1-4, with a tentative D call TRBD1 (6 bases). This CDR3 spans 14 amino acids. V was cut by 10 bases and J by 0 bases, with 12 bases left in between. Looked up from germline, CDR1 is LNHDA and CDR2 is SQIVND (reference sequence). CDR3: CATRQATTNEKLFF. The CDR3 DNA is TGTGCCACAAGACAGGCTACAACTAATGAAAAACTGTTTTTT.

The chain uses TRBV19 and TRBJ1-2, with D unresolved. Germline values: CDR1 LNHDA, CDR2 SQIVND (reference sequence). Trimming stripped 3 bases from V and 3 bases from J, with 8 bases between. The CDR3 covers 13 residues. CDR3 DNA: TGTGCCAGTAGTATTTGGGCCCACTATGGCTACACCTTC. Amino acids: CASSIWAHYGYTF. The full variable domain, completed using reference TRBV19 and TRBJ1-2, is DGGITQSPKYLFRKEGQNVTLSCEQNLNHDAMYWYRQDPGQGLRLIYYSQIVNDFQKGDIAEGYSVSREKKESFPLTVTSAQKNPTAFYLCASSIWAHYGYTFGSGTRLTVV.

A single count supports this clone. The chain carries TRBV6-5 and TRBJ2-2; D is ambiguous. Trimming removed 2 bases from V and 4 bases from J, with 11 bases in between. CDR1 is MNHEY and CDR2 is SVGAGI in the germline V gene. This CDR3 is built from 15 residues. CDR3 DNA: TGTGCCAGCAGTTACGGTACTTCCCGCACCGGGGAGCTGTTTTTT. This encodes CASSYGTSRTGELFF.